The 10 T cell receptor beta chains below come from one sample, sequenced in a study of shared clonotypes between healthy human individuals. Repertoires were generated with immunoSEQ multiplex PCR, while TCRdb's copy carries only in-frame clones and drops some. The data hold more than 2,000,000 clones, with approximately 92% observed a single time. Material for sequencing was naive CD4+ T cells sorted from blood. As to subset: CD45RA+ positively selected. The origin of the receptors is a man in his late teens or twenties in good health.

For this clone: Other DNA sequences from this sample encode an identical CDR3 as well. The rearrangement links TRBV28 to TRBJ1-2; 7 bases are shared with TRBD1. The germline gives CDR1 MDHEN, CDR2 SYDVKM. The CDR3 has 14 residues. V gave up 6 bases and J gave up 0 bases; unmatched junction bases: 4. The DNA of the CDR3 is TGTGCCAGCAGAAGGACAGGTACTAACTATGGCTACACCTTC. It codes for CASRRTGTNYGYTF.

This sequence joins TRBV7-2 and TRBJ2-5; TRBD1 might be the D (5 bases). This CDR3 is 14 amino acids long. The germline V gene has CDR1 SGHTA and CDR2 FQGNSA. The V and J ends lost 3 bases and 1 base respectively, with 9 bases between them. The CDR3 region has the DNA TGTGCCAGCAGCTTCCTGACAGTCCAAGAGACCCAGTACTTC. This codes for CASSFLTVQETQYF.

The gene calls are TRBV7-2 and TRBJ2-1; 11 positions agree with TRBD2. Unmatched junction bases numbered 11, after V lost 7 bases and J lost 15 bases. The CDR3 length is 13 residues. Looked up from germline, CDR1 is SGHTA and CDR2 is FQGNSA. In DNA, the CDR3 is TGTGCCAGCACCTCCGGGACTAGCGGCCGGGGGTTCTTC. This sequence encodes CASTSGTSGRGFF. Full variable domain (missing parts from reference TRBV7-2 and TRBJ2-1): GAGVSQSPSNKVTEKGKDVELRCDPISGHTALYWYRQSLGQGLEFLIYFQGNSAPDKSGLPSDRFSAERTGGSVSTLTIQRTQQEDSAVYLCASTSGTSGRGFFGPGTRLTVL.

The chain combines TRBV14 with TRBJ2-2; no clear D. Germline-derived CDR1 and CDR2 are SGHDN and FVKESK. CDR3 length equals 14 residues. Trimming took off 6 bases at V and 3 bases at J, with 11 bases between the two ends. CDR3 sequence: CASSPEYDTGELFF. The CDR3 DNA follows: TGTGCCAGCAGTCCCGAGTACGACACCGGGGAGCTGTTTTTT.

The V and J genes are TRBV6-4 and TRBJ2-7, with TRBD1 as a possible D gene (5 bases). CDR3 length: 18 amino acids. Germline loops: CDR1 MRHNA, CDR2 SNTAGT. Trimming cost V 2 bases and J 5 bases, with 25 bases left between them. DNA of the CDR3: TGTGCCAGCAGTGACCCTCCCGTAATAGGTCAGGGCGTTCACGAGCAGTACTTC. It codes for CASSDPPVIGQGVHEQYF.

This chain links TRBV29-1 with TRBJ1-1, with 8 bases identical to TRBD1. CDR3 length: 17 residues. Trimming took 4 bases from V and 1 from J; bases not matched to a gene: 14. Germline CDR1 is SQVTM and CDR2 is ANQGSEA. The CDR3 here is CSVGHRLDRATNTEAFF. The CDR3 DNA follows: TGCAGCGTTGGCCATCGCCTGGACAGGGCTACGAACACTGAAGCTTTCTTT.

The V gene is TRBV6-6, the J gene TRBJ2-1, with D perhaps matching TRBD2 (6 bases). Trimming removed 2 bases at V and 6 bases at J, with 17 bases between. CDR3 length: 16 residues. CDR1 and CDR2 (germline): MNHNY, SVGAGI (reference sequence). CDR3 nucleotide sequence: TGTGCCAGCAGTTACCCACTAGCCTCTCAGATCAATGAGCAGTTCTTC. Its translation: CASSYPLASQINEQFF.

CDR3 DNA: TGTGCCAGCAGCCCTCCCAGCTCCTACAATGAGCAGTTCTTC. Its protein is CASSPPSSYNEQFF. The chain combines TRBV11-2 with TRBJ2-1, with D uncertain. The CDR3 has 14 residues. V lost 5 bases and J 0 bases, leaving 8 bases between the germline ends. Germline assignment: CDR1 SGHAT and CDR2 FQNNGV.

This rearrangement joins TRBV6-5 to TRBJ2-5; 7 bases map to TRBD1. The CDR3 is 12 residues long. Looked up from germline, CDR1 is MNHEY and CDR2 is SVGAGI. The V gene end was trimmed by 6 bases and the J gene end by 5 bases; junction bases not matched to a gene: 3. The CDR3 bases are TGTGCCAGCAGAAGGGGGCCGGAGACCCAGTACTTC. This gives the protein CASRRGPETQYF.

This clone was recorded once. This chain connects TRBV5-1 to TRBJ1-2, with a tentative D call TRBD1 (5 bases). The CDR3 extends over 13 amino acids. V dropped 4 bases and J dropped 8 bases, with 15 bases sitting between them. The germline gives CDR1 SGHRS, CDR2 YFSETQ. In DNA form, the CDR3 reads TGCGCCAGCAGCATTGGGGGGTATCAAGGCTACACCTTC. This gives the protein CASSIGGYQGYTF.